The rows below give T cell receptor beta chains drawn from one sample of a study of blood T cell repertoires in COVID-19. Generated by immunoSEQ multiplex PCR, the TCRdb table keeps only in-frame clones and is missing some. This sample has fewer than 300,000 clones, with around 85% found just once. Sequencing was done on a sample of PBMCs or T cells enriched from blood (not recorded which). The receptors originated from a woman aged 50 to 60 who had recovered from COVID-19. Both conserved end residues are part of each CDR3. The D gene is left open where the match is weak. Rows may omit the clone size; those that give it use once, few, many or a size class.

cdr3_aa cdr3_nt v_call d_call clone_size j_call
CASSQPKGALTF TGTGCCAGCAGCCAACCAAAAGGGGCCCTCACCTTC TRBV3-1/TRBV3-2 NA once TRBJ1-2
CASSYSDTADYEQYF TGTGCCAGCAGTTACTCGGATACTGCGGACTACGAGCAGTACTTC TRBV6-5 NA NA TRBJ2-7
CASSSGQGTNTGELFF TGCGCCAGCAGCTCAGGACAGGGGACGAACACCGGGGAGCTGTTTTTT TRBV5-1 TRBD1 once TRBJ2-2
CASSLSGGGLSQYF TGTGCCAGCAGCCTTAGCGGGGGGGGACTTTCGCAGTATTTT TRBV11-2 TRBD2 NA TRBJ2-3
CASSFRTEPGTGELFF TGCGCCAGCAGCTTCCGGACAGAACCTGGAACCGGGGAGCTGTTTTTT TRBV5-1 NA NA TRBJ2-2
CASSQERRGRTNTGELFF TGTGCCAGCAGCCAAGAGAGAAGGGGGCGAACGAACACCGGGGAGCTGTTTTTT TRBV4-2 TRBD1 NA TRBJ2-2
CASSSLQWDTSYEQYF TGTGCCAGCAGTTCCCTACAATGGGACACCTCCTACGAGCAGTACTTC TRBV27 NA NA TRBJ2-7
CASSQRSPTEAFF TGTGCCAGTAGTCAACGGTCCCCCACTGAAGCTTTCTTT TRBV19 NA NA TRBJ1-1
CASSTWTGQETQYF TGTGCCAGCAGCACCTGGACGGGACAAGAGACCCAGTACTTC TRBV7-2 NA NA TRBJ2-5
CASSLEGAGSYNEQFF TGCGCCAGCAGCTTGGAGGGGGCAGGGTCCTACAATGAGCAGTTCTTC TRBV5-1 TRBD1 NA TRBJ2-1
CASSEMASGGETQYF TGTGCCAGCAGTGAAATGGCTAGCGGGGGCGAGACCCAGTACTTC TRBV2 TRBD2 NA TRBJ2-5
CASSQVGARSEKLFF TGTGCCAGCAGCCAAGTAGGGGCGCGGAGTGAAAAACTGTTTTTT TRBV3-1/TRBV3-2 NA NA TRBJ1-4
CASSLIAGTGAYGYTF TGTGCCAGCAGCTTAATTGCCGGGACAGGGGCCTATGGCTACACCTTC TRBV7-2 TRBD1 NA TRBJ1-2
CASSFSSGTGYGYTF TGTGCCAGCAGCTTCTCGTCGGGAACTGGCTATGGCTACACCTTC TRBV7-6 NA once TRBJ1-2
CATMANSGGAVDTQYF TGTGCCACCATGGCGAATAGCGGGGGGGCAGTGGATACGCAGTATTTT TRBV10-3 TRBD2 NA TRBJ2-3
CASSRPRAQGTSEAFF TGTGCCAGCAGCCGCCCACGGGCCCAGGGGACCTCTGAAGCTTTCTTT TRBV3-1/TRBV3-2 NA NA TRBJ1-1
CASRVGQAKETQYF TGTGCCAGCAGAGTGGGACAGGCTAAAGAGACCCAGTACTTC TRBV6-5 TRBD1 once TRBJ2-5
CASSLDRVEYEQYF TGTGCCAGCAGTTTGGACAGGGTCGAGTACGAGCAGTACTTC TRBV28 TRBD1 NA TRBJ2-7
CASNPGPPNTGELFF TGTGCCAGCAACCCAGGGCCCCCCAACACCGGGGAGCTGTTTTTT TRBV2 NA NA TRBJ2-2
CASSIALNINPTDTQYF TGTGCCAGTAGTATAGCTCTCAACATCAATCCCACAGATACGCAGTATTTT TRBV19 NA NA TRBJ2-3
CSVDSGQAPYETQYF TGCAGCGTTGACTCGGGACAGGCACCCTACGAGACCCAGTACTTC TRBV29-1 TRBD1 NA TRBJ2-5
CASSVGTGGAVTNEKLFF TGCGCCAGCAGCGTCGGGACAGGGGGCGCCGTAACTAATGAAAAACTGTTTTTT TRBV5-1 TRBD1 NA TRBJ1-4
CASSIPGLQETQYF TGTGCCAGTAGTATTCCGGGACTACAAGAGACCCAGTACTTC TRBV19 TRBD2 many TRBJ2-5
CATSDPRQGWYF TGTGCCACCAGTGATCCCCGACAGGGATGGTACTTC TRBV24-1 TRBD1 NA TRBJ2-7
CASSGGLNTEAFF TGTGCCAGTAGTGGCGGCTTGAACACTGAAGCTTTCTTT TRBV19 NA NA TRBJ1-1
CAWGLAGAWGGTDTQYF TGTGCCTGGGGTCTAGCGGGAGCCTGGGGGGGCACAGATACGCAGTATTTT TRBV30 TRBD2 NA TRBJ2-3
CASSPGQASPEAFF TGTGCCAGCTCACCCGGACAGGCCTCCCCTGAAGCTTTCTTT TRBV18 TRBD1 once TRBJ1-1
CASSIPTGAGNQPQHF TGTGCCAGTAGTATTCCGACAGGGGCCGGCAATCAGCCCCAGCATTTT TRBV19 TRBD1 NA TRBJ1-5
CASSPRGSDPGGTQYF TGTGCCAGCTCACCACGGGGTAGCGACCCCGGCGGGACCCAGTACTTC TRBV18 NA NA TRBJ2-5
CACLDRHQDKGYGYTF TGTGCCTGCCTCGACAGGCACCAGGATAAGGGCTATGGCTACACCTTC TRBV25-1 NA NA TRBJ1-2
CASSPQEESSYNEQFF TGTGCCAGTAGTCCTCAGGAGGAAAGCTCCTACAATGAGCAGTTCTTC TRBV19 NA NA TRBJ2-1